This T cell receptor beta chain was sequenced for a study of T cells in Graves' hyperthyroidism and ophthalmopathy. Study-level findings and limits: Blood also contained most expanded thyroid clonotypes above 0.001.

It was RNA transcripts that yielded the amplified TCR beta CDR3 regions. When the TCR CDR3 underwent first-round RT-PCR, the HTBI primer set was used. Using its own MiXCR run on the multiplex PCR reads, TCRdb lists one record per CDR3 protein. The sample shows fewer than 650,000 distinct CDR3 sequences, 40% to 50% of them seen only once. As to this clonotype: Its target is not known.

This clonotype was obtained from an adult woman with Graves' disease, either hyperthyroidism or ophthalmopathy (not recorded which). The sequencing input was peripheral blood or thyroid tissue (not recorded which).

CDR3 coding DNA: TGTGCCAGCAGTCTAAGGGGACGTCCCAACTATGGCTACACCTTC. Translating it yields CASSLRGRPNYGYTF. The chain couples TRBV13 to TRBJ1-2; TRBD1 is a possible D gene (5 bases). CDR1 is PRHDT and CDR2 is FYEKMQ in the germline V gene (reference sequence). The CDR3 sequence is 15 residues long. V was shortened by 6 bases and J by 2 bases, with 16 bases between the two germline ends. Full variable domain (rest looked up from reference TRBV13 and TRBJ1-2): AAGVIQSPRHLIKEKRETATLKCYPIPRHDTVYWYQQGPGQDPQFLISFYEKMQSDKGSIPDRFSAQQFSDYHSELNMSSLELGDSALYFCASSLRGRPNYGYTFGSGTRLTVV.